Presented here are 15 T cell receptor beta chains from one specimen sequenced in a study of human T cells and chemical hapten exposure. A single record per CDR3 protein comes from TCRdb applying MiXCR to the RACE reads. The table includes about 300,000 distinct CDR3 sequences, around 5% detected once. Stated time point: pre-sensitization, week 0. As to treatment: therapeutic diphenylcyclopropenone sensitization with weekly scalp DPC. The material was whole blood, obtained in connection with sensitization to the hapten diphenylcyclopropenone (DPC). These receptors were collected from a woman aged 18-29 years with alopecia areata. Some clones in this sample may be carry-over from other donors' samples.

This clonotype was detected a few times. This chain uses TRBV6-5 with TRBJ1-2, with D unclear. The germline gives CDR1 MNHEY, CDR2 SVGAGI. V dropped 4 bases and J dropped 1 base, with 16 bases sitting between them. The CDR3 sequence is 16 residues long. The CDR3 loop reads CASSFSLWRINYGYTF. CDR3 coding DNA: TGTGCCAGCAGTTTCTCTCTCTGGCGCATTAACTATGGCTACACCTTC.

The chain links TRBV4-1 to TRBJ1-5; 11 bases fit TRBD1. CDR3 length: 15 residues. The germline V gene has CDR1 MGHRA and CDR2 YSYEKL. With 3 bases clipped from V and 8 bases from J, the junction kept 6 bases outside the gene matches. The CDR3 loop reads CASSHPGQGAKPQHF. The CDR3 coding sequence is TGCGCCAGCAGCCACCCTGGACAGGGGGCGAAGCCCCAGCATTTT.

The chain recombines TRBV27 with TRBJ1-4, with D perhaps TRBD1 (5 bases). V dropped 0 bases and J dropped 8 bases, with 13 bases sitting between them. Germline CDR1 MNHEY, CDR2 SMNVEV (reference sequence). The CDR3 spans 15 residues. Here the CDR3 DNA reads TGTGCCAGCAGTTTATCGCCGGGGGTGAGGGAAAAACTGTTTTTT. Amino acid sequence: CASSLSPGVREKLFF.

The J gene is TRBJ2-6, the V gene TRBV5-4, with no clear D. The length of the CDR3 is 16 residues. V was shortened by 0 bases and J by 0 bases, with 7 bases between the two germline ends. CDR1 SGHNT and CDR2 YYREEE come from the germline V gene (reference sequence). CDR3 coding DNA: TGTGCCAGCAGCTTGGCCCCGAACTCTGGGGCCAACGTCCTGACTTTC. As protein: CASSLAPNSGANVLTF. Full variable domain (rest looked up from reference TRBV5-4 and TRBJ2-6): ETGVTQSPTHLIKTRGQQVTLRCSSQSGHNTVSWYQQALGQGPQFIFQYYREEENGRGNFPPRFSGLQFPNYSSELNVNALELDDSALYLCASSLAPNSGANVLTFGAGSRLTVL.

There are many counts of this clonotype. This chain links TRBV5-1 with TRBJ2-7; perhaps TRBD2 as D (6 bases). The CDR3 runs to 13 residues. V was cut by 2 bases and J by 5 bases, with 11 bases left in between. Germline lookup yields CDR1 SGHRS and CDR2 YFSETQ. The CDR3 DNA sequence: TGCGCCAGCAGCTTCCCAGGAGGGGACGAGCAGTACTTC. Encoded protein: CASSFPGGDEQYF.

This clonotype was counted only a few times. Here the CDR3 DNA reads TGTGCCAGCAGCTCCCGCCCTCCGGGGAGCCCTCCAACTTATAGCAATCAGCCCCAGCATTTT. Translating it yields CASSSRPPGSPPTYSNQPQHF. This chain links TRBV7-2 with TRBJ1-5; D is undetermined. V lost 4 bases, J lost 0 bases, and 28 bases lay in between. The CDR3 loop spans 21 amino acids. Germline V gene data show CDR1 as SGHTA and CDR2 as FQGNSA.

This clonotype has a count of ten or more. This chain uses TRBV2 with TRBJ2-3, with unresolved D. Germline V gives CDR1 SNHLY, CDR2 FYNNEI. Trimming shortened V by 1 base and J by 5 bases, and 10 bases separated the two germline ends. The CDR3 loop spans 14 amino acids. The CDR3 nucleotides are TGTGCCAGCAGTGAAGGCTTAGGCAGAGATACGCAGTATTTT. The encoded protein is CASSEGLGRDTQYF.

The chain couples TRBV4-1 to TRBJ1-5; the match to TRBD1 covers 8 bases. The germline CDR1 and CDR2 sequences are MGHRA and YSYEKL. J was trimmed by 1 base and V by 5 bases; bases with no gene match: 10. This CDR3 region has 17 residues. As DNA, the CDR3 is TGCGCCAGCAGCTCCGCCGGGACAGGTAGAAGCAATCAGCCCCAGCATTTT. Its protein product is CASSSAGTGRSNQPQHF.

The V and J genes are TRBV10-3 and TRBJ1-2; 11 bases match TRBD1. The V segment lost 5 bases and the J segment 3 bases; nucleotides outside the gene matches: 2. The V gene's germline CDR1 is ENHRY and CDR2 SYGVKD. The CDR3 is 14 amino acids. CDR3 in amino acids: CAISRTGGDYGYTF. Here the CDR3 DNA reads TGTGCCATCAGTCGGACAGGGGGCGACTATGGCTACACCTTC.

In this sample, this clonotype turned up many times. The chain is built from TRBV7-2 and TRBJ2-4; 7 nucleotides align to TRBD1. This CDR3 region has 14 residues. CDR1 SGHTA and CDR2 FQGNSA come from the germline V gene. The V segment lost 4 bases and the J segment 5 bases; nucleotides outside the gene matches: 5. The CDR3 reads CASSSIGGQNIQYF. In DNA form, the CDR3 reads TGTGCCAGCAGCTCGATAGGGGGCCAAAACATTCAGTACTTC.

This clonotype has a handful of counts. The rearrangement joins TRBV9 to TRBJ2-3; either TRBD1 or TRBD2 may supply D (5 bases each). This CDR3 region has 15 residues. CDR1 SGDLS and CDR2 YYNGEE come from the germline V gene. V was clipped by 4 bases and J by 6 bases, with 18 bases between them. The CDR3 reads CASSHEKRWGDTQYF. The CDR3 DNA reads TGTGCCAGCAGCCATGAAAAAAGATGGGGGGATACGCAGTATTTT.

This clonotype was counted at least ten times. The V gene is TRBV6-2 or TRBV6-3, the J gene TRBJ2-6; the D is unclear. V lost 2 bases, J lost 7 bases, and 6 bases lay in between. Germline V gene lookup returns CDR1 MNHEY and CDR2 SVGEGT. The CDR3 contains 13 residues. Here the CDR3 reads CASSYLVANVLTF. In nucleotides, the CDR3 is TGTGCCAGCAGTTACCTGGTAGCCAACGTCCTGACTTTC.

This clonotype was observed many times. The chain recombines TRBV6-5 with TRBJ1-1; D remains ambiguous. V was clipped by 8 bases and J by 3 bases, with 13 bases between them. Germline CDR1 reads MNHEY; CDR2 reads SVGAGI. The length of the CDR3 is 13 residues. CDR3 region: CASYRAEDTEAFF. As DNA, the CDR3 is TGTGCCAGCTATAGGGCAGAGGACACTGAAGCTTTCTTT.

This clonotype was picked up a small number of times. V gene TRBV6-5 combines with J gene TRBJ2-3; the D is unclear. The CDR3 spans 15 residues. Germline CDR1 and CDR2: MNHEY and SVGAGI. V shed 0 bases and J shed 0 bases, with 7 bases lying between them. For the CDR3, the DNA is TGTGCCAGCAGTTACTCGGCAGATAGCACAGATACGCAGTATTTT. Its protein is CASSYSADSTDTQYF.

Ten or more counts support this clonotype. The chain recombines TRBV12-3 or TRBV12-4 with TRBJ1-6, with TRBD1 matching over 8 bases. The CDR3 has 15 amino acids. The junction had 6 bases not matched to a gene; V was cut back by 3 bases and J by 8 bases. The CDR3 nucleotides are TGTGCCAGCAGTTTTCAGGGGGCGGGGGATTCACCCCTCCACTTT. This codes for CASSFQGAGDSPLHF.